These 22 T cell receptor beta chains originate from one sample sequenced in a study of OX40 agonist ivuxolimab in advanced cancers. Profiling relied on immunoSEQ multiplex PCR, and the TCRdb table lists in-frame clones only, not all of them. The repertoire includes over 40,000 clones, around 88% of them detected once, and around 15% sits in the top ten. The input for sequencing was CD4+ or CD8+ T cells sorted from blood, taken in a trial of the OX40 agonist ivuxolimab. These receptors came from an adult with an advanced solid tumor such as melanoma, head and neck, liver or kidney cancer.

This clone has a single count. Here the CDR3 DNA reads TGTGCCGCCGCCACAGGGAGCTCCTACAATGAGCAGTTCTTC. Translating gives CAAATGSSYNEQFF. The V call is TRBV10-3, the J call TRBJ2-1; D perhaps matches TRBD1 (6 bases). The germline V gene encodes CDR1 ENHRY and CDR2 SYGVKD. The V gene lost 11 bases and the J gene lost 0 bases, with 14 bases spanning the gap. The CDR3 has 14 amino acids.

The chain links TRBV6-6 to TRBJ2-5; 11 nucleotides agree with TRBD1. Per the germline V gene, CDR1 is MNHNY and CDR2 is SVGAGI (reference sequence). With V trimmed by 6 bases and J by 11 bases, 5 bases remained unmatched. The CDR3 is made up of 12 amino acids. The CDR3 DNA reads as TGTGCCAGCAGGGACAGGGGGCTGGAGCAGTACTTC. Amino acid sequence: CASRDRGLEQYF.

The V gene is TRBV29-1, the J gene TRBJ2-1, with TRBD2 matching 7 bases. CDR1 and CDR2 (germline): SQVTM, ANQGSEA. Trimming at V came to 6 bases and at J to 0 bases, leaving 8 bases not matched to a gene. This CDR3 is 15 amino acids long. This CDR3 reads CSVPDSGYSYNEQFF. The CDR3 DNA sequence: TGCAGCGTGCCGGATAGCGGGTACTCCTACAATGAGCAGTTCTTC.

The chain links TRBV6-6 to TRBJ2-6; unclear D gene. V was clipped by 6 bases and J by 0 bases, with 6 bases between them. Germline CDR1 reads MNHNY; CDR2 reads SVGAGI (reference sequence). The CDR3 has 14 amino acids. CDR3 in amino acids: CASSPVSGANVLTF. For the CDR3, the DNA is TGTGCCAGCAGCCCAGTCTCTGGGGCCAACGTCCTGACTTTC.

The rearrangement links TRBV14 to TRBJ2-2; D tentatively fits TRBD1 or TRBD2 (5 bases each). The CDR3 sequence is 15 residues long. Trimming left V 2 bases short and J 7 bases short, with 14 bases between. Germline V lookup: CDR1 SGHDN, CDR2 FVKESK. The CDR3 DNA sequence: TGTGCCAGCAGCCAAATCGGGACGAGGAGCGGGGAGCTGTTTTTT. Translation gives CASSQIGTRSGELFF. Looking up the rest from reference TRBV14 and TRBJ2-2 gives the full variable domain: EAGVTQFPSHSVIEKGQTVTLRCDPISGHDNLYWYRRVMGKEIKFLLHFVKESKQDESGMPNNRFLAERTGGTYSTLKVQPAELEDSGVYFCASSQIGTRSGELFFGEGSRLTVL.

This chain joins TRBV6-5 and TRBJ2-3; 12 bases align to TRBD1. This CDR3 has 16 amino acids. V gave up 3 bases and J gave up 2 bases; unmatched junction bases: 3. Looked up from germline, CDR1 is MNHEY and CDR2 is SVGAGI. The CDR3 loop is CASSYGTGGYTDTQYF. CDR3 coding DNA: TGTGCCAGCAGTTATGGGACAGGGGGCTACACAGATACGCAGTATTTT.

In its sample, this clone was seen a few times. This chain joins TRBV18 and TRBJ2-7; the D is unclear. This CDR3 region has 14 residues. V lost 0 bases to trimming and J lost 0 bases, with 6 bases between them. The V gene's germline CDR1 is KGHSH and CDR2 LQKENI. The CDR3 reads CASSPPTVSYEQYF. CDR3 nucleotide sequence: TGTGCCAGCTCACCACCCACAGTCTCCTACGAGCAGTACTTC.

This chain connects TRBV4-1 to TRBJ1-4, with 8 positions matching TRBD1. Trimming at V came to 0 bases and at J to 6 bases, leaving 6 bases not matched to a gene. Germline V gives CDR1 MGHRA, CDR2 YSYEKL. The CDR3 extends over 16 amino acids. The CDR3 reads CASSQELRTGYEKLFF. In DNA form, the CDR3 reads TGCGCCAGCAGCCAAGAACTCAGGACAGGGTATGAAAAACTGTTTTTT.

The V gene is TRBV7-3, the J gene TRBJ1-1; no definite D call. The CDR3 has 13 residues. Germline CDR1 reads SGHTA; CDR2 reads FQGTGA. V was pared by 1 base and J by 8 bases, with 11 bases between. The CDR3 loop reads CASSLNVGLEAFF. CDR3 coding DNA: TGTGCCAGCAGCTTAAACGTGGGTCTCGAAGCTTTCTTT.

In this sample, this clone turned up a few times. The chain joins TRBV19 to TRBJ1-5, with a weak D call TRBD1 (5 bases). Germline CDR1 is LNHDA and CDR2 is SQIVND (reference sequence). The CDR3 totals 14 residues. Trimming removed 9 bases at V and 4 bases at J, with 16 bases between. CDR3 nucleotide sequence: TGTGCCAGCGACGGGGGTCATCGGAATCAGCCCCAGCATTTT. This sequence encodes CASDGGHRNQPQHF.

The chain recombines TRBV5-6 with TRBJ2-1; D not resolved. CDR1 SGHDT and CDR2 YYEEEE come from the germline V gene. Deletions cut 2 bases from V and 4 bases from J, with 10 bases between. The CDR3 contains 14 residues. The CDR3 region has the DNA TGTGCCAGCAGCTTCCTGTTAACTTACAATGAGCAGTTCTTC. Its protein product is CASSFLLTYNEQFF.

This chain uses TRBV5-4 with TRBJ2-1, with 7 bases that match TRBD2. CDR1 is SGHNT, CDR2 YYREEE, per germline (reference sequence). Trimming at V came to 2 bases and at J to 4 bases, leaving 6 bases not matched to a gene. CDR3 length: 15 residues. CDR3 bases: TGTGCCAGCAGCTTTTATACTAGCGAGTACAATGAGCAGTTCTTC. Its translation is CASSFYTSEYNEQFF.

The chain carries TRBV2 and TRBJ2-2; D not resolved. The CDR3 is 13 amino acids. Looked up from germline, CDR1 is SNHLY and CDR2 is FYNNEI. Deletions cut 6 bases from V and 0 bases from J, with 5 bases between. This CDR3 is CASRPPNTGELFF. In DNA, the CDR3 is TGTGCCAGCAGACCCCCGAACACCGGGGAGCTGTTTTTT.

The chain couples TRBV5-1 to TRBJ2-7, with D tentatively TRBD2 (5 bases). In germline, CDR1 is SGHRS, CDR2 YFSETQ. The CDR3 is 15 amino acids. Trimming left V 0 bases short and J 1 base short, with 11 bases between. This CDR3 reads CASSLAGIGSYEQYF. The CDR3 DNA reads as TGCGCCAGCAGCTTGGCGGGGATCGGGTCCTACGAGCAGTACTTC. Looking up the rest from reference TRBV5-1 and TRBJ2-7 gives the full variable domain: KAGVTQTPRYLIKTRGQQVTLSCSPISGHRSVSWYQQTPGQGLQFLFEYFSETQRNKGNFPGRFSGRQFSNSRSEMNVSTLELGDSALYLCASSLAGIGSYEQYFGPGTRLTVT.

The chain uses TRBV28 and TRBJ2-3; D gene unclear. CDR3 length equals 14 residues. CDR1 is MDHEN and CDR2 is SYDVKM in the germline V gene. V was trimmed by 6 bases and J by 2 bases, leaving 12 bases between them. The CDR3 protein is CASSLTLPTDTQYF. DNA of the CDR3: TGTGCCAGCAGCCTGACATTACCCACAGATACGCAGTATTTT.

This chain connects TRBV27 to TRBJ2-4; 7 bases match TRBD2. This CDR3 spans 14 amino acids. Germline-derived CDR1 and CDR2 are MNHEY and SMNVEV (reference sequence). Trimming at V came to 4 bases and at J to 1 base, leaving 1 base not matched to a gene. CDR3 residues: CASSSREAKNIQYF. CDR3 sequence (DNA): TGTGCCAGCAGTTCGCGGGAGGCCAAAAACATTCAGTACTTC.

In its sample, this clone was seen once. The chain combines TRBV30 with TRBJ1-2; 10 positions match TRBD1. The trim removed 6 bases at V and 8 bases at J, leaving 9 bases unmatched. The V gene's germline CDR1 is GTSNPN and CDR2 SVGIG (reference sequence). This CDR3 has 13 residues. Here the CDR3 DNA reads TGTGCCTGTCGGGACAGGGGCGGATTGGGCTACACCTTC. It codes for CACRDRGGLGYTF.

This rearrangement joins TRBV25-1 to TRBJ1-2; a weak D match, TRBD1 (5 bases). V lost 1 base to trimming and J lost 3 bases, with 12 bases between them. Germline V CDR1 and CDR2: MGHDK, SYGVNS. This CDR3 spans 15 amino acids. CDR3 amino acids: CASSESLLTDYGYTF. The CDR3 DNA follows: TGTGCCAGCAGTGAATCTTTGTTGACAGACTATGGCTACACCTTC.

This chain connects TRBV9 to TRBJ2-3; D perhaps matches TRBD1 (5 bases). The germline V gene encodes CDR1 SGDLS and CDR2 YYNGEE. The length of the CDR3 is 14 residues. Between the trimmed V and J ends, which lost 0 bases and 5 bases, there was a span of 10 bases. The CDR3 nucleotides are TGTGCCAGCAGCGTAGCAGGGTTTCTAGATACGCAGTATTTT. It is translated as CASSVAGFLDTQYF.

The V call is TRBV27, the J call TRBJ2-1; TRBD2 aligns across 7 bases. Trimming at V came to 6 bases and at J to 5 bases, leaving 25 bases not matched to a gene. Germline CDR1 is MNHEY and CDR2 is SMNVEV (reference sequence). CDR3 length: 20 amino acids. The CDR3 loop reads CASSRRSGRSGNQFNNEQFF. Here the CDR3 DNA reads TGTGCCAGCAGCCGCCGAAGTGGGAGGAGCGGGAACCAGTTTAACAATGAGCAGTTCTTC.

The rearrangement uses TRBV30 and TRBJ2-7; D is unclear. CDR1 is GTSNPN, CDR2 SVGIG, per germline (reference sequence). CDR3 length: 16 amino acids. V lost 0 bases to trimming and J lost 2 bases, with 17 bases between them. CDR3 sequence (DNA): TGTGCCTGGAGTGTACTAAGGTCAAATCGGGCCTACGAGCAGTACTTC. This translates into CAWSVLRSNRAYEQYF.

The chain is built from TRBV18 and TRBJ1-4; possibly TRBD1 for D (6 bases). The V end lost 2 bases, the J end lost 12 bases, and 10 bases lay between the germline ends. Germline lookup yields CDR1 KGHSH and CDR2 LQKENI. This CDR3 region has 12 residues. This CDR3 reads CASSPGTPELFF. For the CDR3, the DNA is TGTGCCAGCTCACCAGGGACACCCGAACTGTTTTTT.